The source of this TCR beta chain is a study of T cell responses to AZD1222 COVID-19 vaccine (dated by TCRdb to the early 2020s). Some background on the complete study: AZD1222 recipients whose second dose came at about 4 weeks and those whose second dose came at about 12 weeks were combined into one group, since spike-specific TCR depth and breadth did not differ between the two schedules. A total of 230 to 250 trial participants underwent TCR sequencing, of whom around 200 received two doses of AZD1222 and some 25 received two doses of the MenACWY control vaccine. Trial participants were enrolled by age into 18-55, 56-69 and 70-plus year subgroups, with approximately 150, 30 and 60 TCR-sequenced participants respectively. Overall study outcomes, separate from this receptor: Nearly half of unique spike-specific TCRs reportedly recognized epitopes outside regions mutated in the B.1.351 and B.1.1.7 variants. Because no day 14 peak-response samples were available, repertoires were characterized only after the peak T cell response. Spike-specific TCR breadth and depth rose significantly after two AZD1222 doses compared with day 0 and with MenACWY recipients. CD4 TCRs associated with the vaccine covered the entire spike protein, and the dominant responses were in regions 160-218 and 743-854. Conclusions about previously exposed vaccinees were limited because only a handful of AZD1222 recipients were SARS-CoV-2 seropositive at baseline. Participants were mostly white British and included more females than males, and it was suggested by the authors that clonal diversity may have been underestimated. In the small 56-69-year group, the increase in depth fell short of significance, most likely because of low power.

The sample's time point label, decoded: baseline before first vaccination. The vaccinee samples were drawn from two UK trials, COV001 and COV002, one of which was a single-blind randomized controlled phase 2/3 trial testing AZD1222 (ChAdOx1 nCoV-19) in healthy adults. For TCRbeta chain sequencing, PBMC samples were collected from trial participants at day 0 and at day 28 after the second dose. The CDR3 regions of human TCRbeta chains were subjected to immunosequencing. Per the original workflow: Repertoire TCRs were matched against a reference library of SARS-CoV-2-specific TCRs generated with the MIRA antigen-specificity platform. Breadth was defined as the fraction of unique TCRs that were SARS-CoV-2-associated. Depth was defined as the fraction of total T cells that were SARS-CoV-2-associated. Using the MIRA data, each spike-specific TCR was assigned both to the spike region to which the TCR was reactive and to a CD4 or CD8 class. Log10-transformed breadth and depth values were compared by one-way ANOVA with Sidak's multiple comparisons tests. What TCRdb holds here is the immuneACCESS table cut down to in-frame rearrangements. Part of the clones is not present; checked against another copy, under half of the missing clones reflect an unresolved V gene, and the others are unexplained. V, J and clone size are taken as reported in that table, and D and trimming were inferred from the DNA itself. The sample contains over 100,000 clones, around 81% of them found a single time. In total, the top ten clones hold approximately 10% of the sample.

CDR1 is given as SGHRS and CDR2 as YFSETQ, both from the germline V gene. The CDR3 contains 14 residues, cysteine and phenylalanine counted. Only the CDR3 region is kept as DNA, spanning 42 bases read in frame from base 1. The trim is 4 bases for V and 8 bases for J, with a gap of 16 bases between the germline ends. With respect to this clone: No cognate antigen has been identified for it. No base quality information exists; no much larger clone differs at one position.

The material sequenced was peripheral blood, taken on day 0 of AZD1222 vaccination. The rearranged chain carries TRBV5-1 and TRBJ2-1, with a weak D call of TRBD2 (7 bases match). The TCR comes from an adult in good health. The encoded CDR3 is CASSVGPGGDEQFF. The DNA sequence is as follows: TGCGCCAGCAGCGTAGGTCCGGGGGGCGATGAGCAGTTCTTC.